The rows below give T cell receptor beta chains drawn from one sample of a study of vaccination effects on CD4 cells after COVID-19. Antigens for these TCRs are unknown. TCRdb keeps only in-frame clones here, not all; method: immunoSEQ multiplex PCR. Among 45,000 to 55,000 clones listed, nearly 75% were seen once. The input for sequencing was CD4+ T cells from PBMCs cultured without peptide, taken after COVID-19 vaccination. All receptors derive from a human donor who had a prior SARS-CoV-2 infection. Both conserved end residues are part of each CDR3. The order of the fields is clone size, D gene, V gene, J gene, CDR3 protein, CDR3 DNA. A D gene is named only where the DNA matches it firmly. Expanded clones are given a class, and other clones once, few, many or no size at all.

clone_size: NA
d_call: NA
v_call: TRBV7-3
j_call: TRBJ1-1
cdr3_aa: CASSLGAGNTEAFF
cdr3_nt: TGTGCCAGCAGCTTAGGTGCAGGAAACACTGAAGCTTTCTTT

clone_size: once
d_call: NA
v_call: TRBV10-3
j_call: TRBJ1-4
cdr3_aa: CAISRHASNEKLFF
cdr3_nt: TGTGCCATCAGCAGACATGCATCTAATGAAAAACTGTTTTTT

clone_size: NA
d_call: TRBD1
v_call: TRBV10-3
j_call: TRBJ2-1
cdr3_aa: CAISGARGQFSYNEQFF
cdr3_nt: TGTGCCATCAGTGGGGCAAGGGGACAGTTCTCCTACAATGAGCAGTTCTTC

clone_size: NA
d_call: NA
v_call: TRBV5-8
j_call: TRBJ2-3
cdr3_aa: CASSGLRVTDTQYF
cdr3_nt: TGTGCCAGCAGCGGGCTAAGGGTTACAGATACGCAGTATTTT

clone_size: NA
d_call: NA
v_call: TRBV19
j_call: TRBJ1-5
cdr3_aa: CASSTGQSNQPQHF
cdr3_nt: TGTGCCAGTAGTACAGGACAGAGCAATCAGCCCCAGCATTTT

clone_size: NA
d_call: NA
v_call: TRBV3-1/TRBV3-2
j_call: TRBJ2-7
cdr3_aa: CASSQEPTYEQYF
cdr3_nt: TGTGCCAGCAGCCAAGAACCCACCTACGAGCAGTACTTC

clone_size: NA
d_call: TRBD1
v_call: TRBV30
j_call: TRBJ2-7
cdr3_aa: CAWIDTRRTGVRNEQYF
cdr3_nt: TGTGCCTGGATAGATACACGGAGGACAGGGGTAAGAAACGAGCAGTACTTC

clone_size: NA
d_call: NA
v_call: TRBV3-1/TRBV3-2
j_call: TRBJ2-3
cdr3_aa: CASSQDKTRRSTDTQYF
cdr3_nt: TGTGCCAGCAGCCAAGATAAGACTAGACGCAGCACAGATACGCAGTATTTT

clone_size: NA
d_call: TRBD1
v_call: TRBV6-1
j_call: TRBJ1-2
cdr3_aa: CASSEQGVTYGYTF
cdr3_nt: TGTGCCAGCAGTGAGCAGGGGGTTACCTATGGCTACACCTTC

clone_size: NA
d_call: NA
v_call: TRBV2
j_call: TRBJ2-3
cdr3_aa: CASNSRSYTDTQYF
cdr3_nt: TGTGCCAGCAATTCGCGCAGTTACACAGATACGCAGTATTTT

clone_size: NA
d_call: NA
v_call: TRBV19
j_call: TRBJ2-3
cdr3_aa: CASRVDTSTDTQYF
cdr3_nt: TGTGCCAGTAGGGTGGACACAAGCACAGATACGCAGTATTTT

clone_size: few
d_call: TRBD1
v_call: TRBV29-1
j_call: TRBJ2-1
cdr3_aa: CSGTVGQTYNEQFF
cdr3_nt: TGCAGCGGCACCGTGGGACAGACCTACAATGAGCAGTTCTTC

clone_size: NA
d_call: TRBD2
v_call: TRBV30
j_call: TRBJ2-1
cdr3_aa: CAWRLPSGGPYEQFF
cdr3_nt: TGTGCCTGGAGACTACCAAGCGGGGGGCCATATGAGCAGTTCTTC

clone_size: NA
d_call: NA
v_call: TRBV7-3
j_call: TRBJ2-2
cdr3_aa: CASSLSGGYSTGELFF
cdr3_nt: TGTGCCAGCAGCTTAAGTGGTGGCTATTCTACCGGGGAGCTGTTTTTT

clone_size: NA
d_call: NA
v_call: TRBV7-2
j_call: TRBJ2-3
cdr3_aa: CASSLAQVLTDTQYF
cdr3_nt: TGTGCCAGCAGCTTAGCGCAAGTACTCACAGATACGCAGTATTTT

clone_size: NA
d_call: TRBD2
v_call: TRBV18
j_call: TRBJ2-7
cdr3_aa: CASSPLPSGGREQYF
cdr3_nt: TGTGCCAGCTCACCGTTACCTAGCGGGGGCAGGGAGCAGTACTTC

clone_size: NA
d_call: NA
v_call: TRBV7-9
j_call: TRBJ1-4
cdr3_aa: CASSQMGDVGEKLFF
cdr3_nt: TGTGCCAGCAGCCAGATGGGGGACGTCGGTGAAAAACTGTTTTTT

clone_size: NA
d_call: NA
v_call: TRBV3-1/TRBV3-2
j_call: TRBJ2-5
cdr3_aa: CASRLGHLETQYF
cdr3_nt: TGTGCCAGCCGCCTCGGACATCTAGAGACCCAGTACTTC

clone_size: NA
d_call: NA
v_call: TRBV29-1
j_call: TRBJ2-3
cdr3_aa: CSVDRGGTDTQYF
cdr3_nt: TGCAGCGTTGACAGGGGGGGCACAGATACGCAGTATTTT

clone_size: NA
d_call: TRBD2
v_call: TRBV2
j_call: TRBJ2-5
cdr3_aa: CASSEASGDETQYF
cdr3_nt: TGTGCCAGCAGTGAAGCTAGCGGGGACGAGACCCAGTACTTC

clone_size: NA
d_call: NA
v_call: TRBV15
j_call: TRBJ1-5
cdr3_aa: CATSRDSRNQPQHF
cdr3_nt: TGTGCCACCAGCAGAGATTCACGGAATCAGCCCCAGCATTTT

clone_size: NA
d_call: NA
v_call: TRBV2
j_call: TRBJ2-1
cdr3_aa: CASRLNEQFF
cdr3_nt: TGTGCCAGCAGGCTCAATGAGCAGTTCTTC

clone_size: NA
d_call: NA
v_call: TRBV3-1/TRBV3-2
j_call: TRBJ2-3
cdr3_aa: CASSRVSSANTQYF
cdr3_nt: TGTGCCAGCAGCCGCGTTTCTAGTGCTAATACGCAGTATTTT

clone_size: NA
d_call: TRBD1
v_call: TRBV5-5
j_call: TRBJ2-5
cdr3_aa: CASSWNPGGLETQYF
cdr3_nt: TGTGCCAGCAGCTGGAACCCAGGGGGCTTGGAGACCCAGTACTTC

clone_size: NA
d_call: NA
v_call: TRBV7-2
j_call: TRBJ2-1
cdr3_aa: CASSFPLGLVNEQFF
cdr3_nt: TGTGCCAGCAGCTTTCCTCTCGGTTTGGTCAATGAGCAGTTCTTC

clone_size: NA
d_call: NA
v_call: TRBV15
j_call: TRBJ2-5
cdr3_aa: CATSRGLRETQYF
cdr3_nt: TGTGCCACCAGCAGAGGTCTCAGGGAGACCCAGTACTTC

clone_size: NA
d_call: NA
v_call: TRBV12-3/TRBV12-4
j_call: TRBJ2-1
cdr3_aa: CASSLRLLEQFF
cdr3_nt: TGTGCCAGCAGTTTGCGACTACTAGAGCAGTTCTTC

clone_size: medium-sized
d_call: NA
v_call: TRBV4-1
j_call: TRBJ1-2
cdr3_aa: CASSQVLTPGTDYGYTF
cdr3_nt: TGCGCCAGCAGCCAAGTTTTGACCCCCGGGACGGACTATGGCTACACCTTC

clone_size: NA
d_call: NA
v_call: TRBV19
j_call: TRBJ2-6
cdr3_aa: CATTRVRGRSQPGANVLTF
cdr3_nt: TGTGCCACCACAAGGGTCCGGGGCAGGTCCCAGCCGGGGGCCAACGTCCTGACTTTC

clone_size: NA
d_call: NA
v_call: TRBV10-3
j_call: TRBJ1-1
cdr3_aa: CAISGPSTRGTEAFF
cdr3_nt: TGTGCCATCAGTGGACCCAGTACAAGGGGTACTGAAGCTTTCTTT

clone_size: NA
d_call: NA
v_call: TRBV6-5
j_call: TRBJ2-2
cdr3_aa: CASRNGVANTGELFF
cdr3_nt: TGTGCCAGCAGGAACGGGGTCGCGAACACCGGGGAGCTGTTTTTT

clone_size: NA
d_call: NA
v_call: TRBV4-1
j_call: TRBJ1-5
cdr3_aa: CASSQGRGGNQPQHF
cdr3_nt: TGCGCCAGCAGCCAAGGGCGAGGGGGCAATCAGCCCCAGCATTTT